This T cell receptor (beta chain) was identified during a study of somatic mutations in cytotoxic T cells in rheumatoid arthritis. Using immunoSEQ multiplex PCR, the repertoire was profiled, and TCRdb retains in-frame clones only, with some absent. Here the sample spans 8,000 or so clones, roughly 75% being singletons. The CDR3 runs to 15 residues. The V gene end was trimmed by 3 bases and the J gene end by 10 bases; junction bases not matched to a gene: 10. Per germline, CDR1 SNHLY and CDR2 FYNNEI. About this clone: Its antigen remains unidentified.

The study's findings and limits: For patients with rheumatoid arthritis, CD8+ clonality went up with age, while healthy controls showed no such change.

CD4+ cells and CD8+ cells were each obtained through positive magnetic bead selection, and their purity was assessed by flow cytometry. The gene calls are TRBV2 and TRBJ2-1; 9 bases align to TRBD2. The source material was CD8+ T cells sorted from blood. The clonotype comes from an adult with rheumatoid arthritis. The CDR3 DNA is TGTGCCAGCAGTGACGAGCTAGCGGGGCCCCGGGAGCAGTTCTTC. Translated: CASSDELAGPREQFF.